The clone carrying this T cell receptor beta chain was counted once. Its matching antigen is unknown. The data stem from a study of breast tumors, draining lymph nodes, adjacent tissues. General study findings and limits: Tumor repertoires ranked between lymph nodes and nontumor tissue in diversity, with V and J gene preferences. The lymph node origin of tumor T cells was framed as consistent with a hypothesis, not demonstrated. The data were judged consistent with most tumor T cells coming from lymph node and expanding in tumor.

The V and J ends lost 0 bases and 9 bases respectively, with 16 bases between them. CDR1 SGHNT and CDR2 YYREEE come from the germline V gene (reference sequence). CDR3 length equals 15 residues. From the multiplex PCR reads, TCRdb called clonotypes with MiXCR, one entry per CDR3 protein. Counted here are about 24,000 distinct CDR3 sequences, approximately 63% occurring once; the ten biggest clones make up more than 20%. This TCR was sampled from a female donor with breast cancer. Some clones in this sample may be carry-over from other donors' samples. J is TRBJ2-1 and V is TRBV5-4; D uncertain. Sample: tumor-adjacent breast tissue. CDR3 protein: CASSLGAGPRSEQFF. The DNA for the CDR3 is TGTGCCAGCAGCTTGGGGGCAGGCCCTAGGAGTGAGCAGTTCTTC.